This is a list of T cell receptor beta chains from one sample in a study of neurological immune-mediated disorders. Each CDR3 protein gets one entry after TCRdb re-called the 5' RACE reads with MiXCR. The sample carries approximately 32,000 distinct CDR3 sequences, about 7% recorded once. The specimen was PBMCs. The receptors shown here come from a woman in her thirties or forties in good health. Each CDR3 is given with its conserved first and last residue. D genes are given only for firm matches. Not all rows give a size; the values are once, few, many and, for expanded clones, a class.

D,length,V,J,size,CDR3,DNA
NA,21,TRBV7-9,TRBJ2-6,many,CASSHPGGEGVIPSGANVLTF,TGTGCCAGCAGCCACCCCGGTGGAGAAGGGGTTATCCCCTCTGGGGCCAACGTCCTGACTTTC
NA,11,TRBV20-1,TRBJ1-6,many,CSAAPGFTLHF,TGCAGTGCCGCACCCGGATTCACCCTCCACTTT
NA,11,TRBV20-1,TRBJ2-1,many,CSAGRANEQFF,TGCAGTGCTGGTCGGGCGAATGAGCAGTTCTTC
NA,15,TRBV28,TRBJ2-7,many,CASNPGGGNSYEQYF,TGTGCCAGCAATCCCGGGGGCGGGAACTCCTACGAGCAGTACTTC
NA,13,TRBV7-3,TRBJ2-3,many,CASRQMGTDTQYF,TGTGCCAGCAGACAAATGGGCACAGATACGCAGTATTTT
TRBD2,14,TRBV7-9,TRBJ2-3,many,CASSPGREEATQYF,TGTGCCAGCAGCCCCGGGCGGGAGGAGGCTACGCAGTATTTT
TRBD2,16,TRBV15,TRBJ2-7,many,CATTPGREGLRHEQYF,TGTGCCACCACCCCTGGGCGGGAGGGCCTCAGGCACGAGCAGTACTTC
NA,15,TRBV7-9,TRBJ2-1,many,CASSLRDFSYNEQFF,TGTGCCAGCAGCTTGAGGGACTTCTCCTACAATGAGCAGTTCTTC
NA,16,TRBV7-9,TRBJ1-2,many,CASSFPYGGSNYGYTF,TGTGCCAGCAGTTTCCCTTACGGCGGAAGTAACTATGGCTACACCTTC
NA,12,TRBV20-1,TRBJ1-1,many,CSARGGGTEAFF,TGCAGTGCTAGGGGGGGAGGAACTGAAGCTTTCTTT
TRBD1,12,TRBV5-5,TRBJ1-1,NA,CASSLGQGRAFF,TGTGCCAGCAGCTTGGGACAGGGAAGAGCTTTCTTT
TRBD1,15,TRBV3-1,TRBJ1-2,once,CASSFGTGGGTGYTF,TGTGCCAGCAGCTTCGGGACAGGGGGAGGTACTGGCTACACCTTC
NA,12,TRBV12-3/TRBV12-4,TRBJ2-1,many,CASSLGGRGQFF,TGTGCCAGCAGCTTAGGGGGGAGAGGGCAGTTCTTC
TRBD1,17,TRBV6-5,TRBJ2-6,many,CASNRQGFSSGANVLTF,TGTGCCAGCAATCGACAGGGATTTTCCTCTGGGGCCAACGTCCTGACTTTC
TRBD2,16,TRBV2,TRBJ2-1,many,CASIRTSGKTYNEQFF,TGTGCCAGCATCCGGACTAGCGGGAAGACCTACAATGAGCAGTTCTTC